The 3 T cell receptor beta chains given below trace back to one sample, sequenced in a study of blood T cell repertoires in COVID-19. Method: immunoSEQ multiplex PCR; TCRdb's copy keeps in-frame clones and lacks some. Of some 250,000 clones detected, approximately 78% appear once; the ten largest clones hold roughly 3.4%. Sequenced: peripheral blood. The origin of the receptors is a young woman with acute or convalescent COVID-19.

A few counts support this clone. The chain combines TRBV6-2 or TRBV6-3 with TRBJ1-1; D might be TRBD1 (5 bases). Germline V gene lookup returns CDR1 MNHEY and CDR2 SVGEGT. The V and J ends lost 2 bases and 4 bases respectively, with 14 bases between them. CDR3 size: 15 residues. CDR3 loop: CASSYEIGRGTEAFF. CDR3 bases: TGTGCCAGCAGTTACGAGATAGGGAGGGGCACTGAAGCTTTCTTT.

This chain connects TRBV19 to TRBJ2-7, with TRBD2 matching 7 bases. V shed 5 bases, J shed 2 bases, and the junction held 9 bases outside the gene matches. This CDR3 contains 15 residues. Germline assignment: CDR1 LNHDA and CDR2 SQIVND (reference sequence). The CDR3 bases are TGTGCCAGTAGTCCGAGCGGGATGGTACCCTACGAGCAGTACTTC. Its translation: CASSPSGMVPYEQYF.

V gene TRBV9 combines with J gene TRBJ1-1; D might be TRBD1 (5 bases). Germline loops: CDR1 SGDLS, CDR2 YYNGEE. This CDR3 has 15 residues. Trimming removed 1 base at V and 3 bases at J, with 13 bases between. DNA of the CDR3: TGTGCCAGCAGCGTATTGCCCCGGGGGGACACTGAAGCTTTCTTT. Its protein product is CASSVLPRGDTEAFF.